Listed below are T cell receptor beta chains from one sample, sequenced in a study of cytomegalovirus exposure and HLA in healthy donors. The assay was immunoSEQ multiplex PCR, and TCRdb's table has in-frame clones only and misses some. This table lists fewer than 100,000 clones. The sequencing sample was made of PBMCs. These receptors all come from a woman in her sixties in good health and CMV-seronegative. Both conserved end residues are part of each CDR3. A D gene is named only where the DNA matches it firmly. Expanded clones get a size class; other rows say once, few or many, or leave the size out.

v_call: TRBV4-1; clone_size: .; d_call: TRBD2; j_call: TRBJ2-3; cdr3_nt: TGCGCCAGCAGCCAAGGGGAGGGCCACACAGATACGCAGTATTTT; cdr3_aa: CASSQGEGHTDTQYF
v_call: TRBV10-2; clone_size: .; d_call: TRBD1; j_call: TRBJ2-7; cdr3_nt: TGCGCCAGCGCTATACAGGGGAACTCCTACGAGCAGTACTTC; cdr3_aa: CASAIQGNSYEQYF
v_call: TRBV7-2; clone_size: .; d_call: .; j_call: TRBJ2-7; cdr3_nt: TGTGCCAGCAGCCCAAGAGAGTACGGGAGTAAGGCCGAGCAGTACTTC; cdr3_aa: CASSPREYGSKAEQYF
v_call: TRBV6-1; clone_size: .; d_call: TRBD2; j_call: TRBJ2-3; cdr3_nt: TGTGCCAGCAGTGTCACTAGCGGCCCGGGCACGGATACGCAGTATTTT; cdr3_aa: CASSVTSGPGTDTQYF
v_call: TRBV9; clone_size: .; d_call: .; j_call: TRBJ1-2; cdr3_nt: TGTGCCAGCAGCGTAAACAGTGCGAACTATGGCTACACCTTC; cdr3_aa: CASSVNSANYGYTF
v_call: TRBV4-1; clone_size: .; d_call: TRBD1; j_call: TRBJ1-1; cdr3_nt: TGCGCCAGCAGCCGAGGGACAGGGGGCTTTATGAACACTGAAGCTTTCTTT; cdr3_aa: CASSRGTGGFMNTEAFF
v_call: TRBV6-6; clone_size: .; d_call: TRBD1; j_call: TRBJ2-1; cdr3_nt: TGTGCCAGCCAGGGACAGTCGAACAATGAGCAGTTCTTC; cdr3_aa: CASQGQSNNEQFF
v_call: TRBV29-1; clone_size: .; d_call: .; j_call: TRBJ2-5; cdr3_nt: TGCAGCGTTGAACTAGCGTCCGGAGAGACCCAGTACTTC; cdr3_aa: CSVELASGETQYF
v_call: TRBV10-2; clone_size: medium-sized; d_call: TRBD1; j_call: TRBJ1-1; cdr3_nt: TGCGCCAGCGGAACAGGGGGCGGCGTAGACACTGAAGCTTTCTTT; cdr3_aa: CASGTGGGVDTEAFF
v_call: TRBV6-1; clone_size: .; d_call: TRBD2; j_call: TRBJ2-3; cdr3_nt: TGTGCAATTGTACGCGGGAGCGGGGGCACAGATACGCAGTATTTT; cdr3_aa: CAIVRGSGGTDTQYF
v_call: TRBV7-3; clone_size: .; d_call: .; j_call: TRBJ1-1; cdr3_nt: TGTGCCAGCAGCGCAGACAGGTTAAGCACTGAAGCTTTCTTT; cdr3_aa: CASSADRLSTEAFF
v_call: TRBV7-2; clone_size: .; d_call: .; j_call: TRBJ2-7; cdr3_nt: TGTGCCAGCAGCTTTTCGACGGGGTACGAGCAGTACTTC; cdr3_aa: CASSFSTGYEQYF
v_call: TRBV7-2; clone_size: .; d_call: .; j_call: TRBJ1-1; cdr3_nt: TGTGCCAGCAGCTTAGGAGGACACCGTGAAGCTTTCTTT; cdr3_aa: CASSLGGHREAFF
v_call: TRBV28; clone_size: .; d_call: .; j_call: TRBJ2-4; cdr3_nt: TGTGCCAGCAGTTCGTTAGAGCGCGCCAAAAACATTCAGTACTTC; cdr3_aa: CASSSLERAKNIQYF
v_call: TRBV6-1; clone_size: .; d_call: TRBD2; j_call: TRBJ2-7; cdr3_nt: TGTGCCAGCACCCCTGGGACTAGCGGGATCTACGAGCAGTACTTC; cdr3_aa: CASTPGTSGIYEQYF
v_call: TRBV6-5; clone_size: .; d_call: .; j_call: TRBJ1-5; cdr3_nt: TGTGCCAGCAGTGCCGGGCAGGGGTGGGGTCAGCCCCAGCATTTT; cdr3_aa: CASSAGQGWGQPQHF
v_call: TRBV18; clone_size: .; d_call: .; j_call: TRBJ1-1; cdr3_nt: TGTGCCAGCTCACCCCAGAACACTGAAGCTTTCTTT; cdr3_aa: CASSPQNTEAFF
v_call: TRBV19; clone_size: .; d_call: .; j_call: TRBJ2-7; cdr3_nt: TGTGCCAGTAGCACTAACAGGGGAGGAGACTACGAGCAGTACTTC; cdr3_aa: CASSTNRGGDYEQYF
v_call: TRBV5-1; clone_size: .; d_call: .; j_call: TRBJ2-2; cdr3_nt: TGCGCCAGCAGCTTGACAGCGAACACCGGGGAGCTGTTTTTT; cdr3_aa: CASSLTANTGELFF
v_call: TRBV28; clone_size: .; d_call: .; j_call: TRBJ1-4; cdr3_nt: TGTGCCAGCAGTTTTGTGCGCCCCACGGGTGAAAAACTGTTTTTT; cdr3_aa: CASSFVRPTGEKLFF
v_call: TRBV5-1; clone_size: .; d_call: .; j_call: TRBJ2-5; cdr3_nt: TGCGCCAGCAGCTTCACACTAGCCCCCCGGGAGACCCAGTACTTC; cdr3_aa: CASSFTLAPRETQYF
v_call: TRBV27; clone_size: .; d_call: TRBD2; j_call: TRBJ2-2; cdr3_nt: TGTGCCAGCAAATGGGGGAGGGAGTCCGGGGAGCTGTTTTTT; cdr3_aa: CASKWGRESGELFF
v_call: TRBV7-2; clone_size: .; d_call: .; j_call: TRBJ1-2; cdr3_nt: TGTGCCAGCAGCTTAGACCAACAGGGACGCTACACCTTC; cdr3_aa: CASSLDQQGRYTF
v_call: TRBV6-5; clone_size: .; d_call: .; j_call: TRBJ2-2; cdr3_nt: TGTGCCAGCGGGCAGGGAAACACCGGGGAGCTGTTTTTT; cdr3_aa: CASGQGNTGELFF
v_call: TRBV5-1; clone_size: .; d_call: TRBD2; j_call: TRBJ2-1; cdr3_nt: TGCGCCAGCAGCTTGGTCGCTAGCGGGATTCGGGAGCAGTTCTTC; cdr3_aa: CASSLVASGIREQFF
v_call: TRBV7-9; clone_size: .; d_call: .; j_call: TRBJ1-1; cdr3_nt: TGTGCCAGCAGCTTAGGTGAGGGATTGTATATGAACACTGAAGCTTTCTTT; cdr3_aa: CASSLGEGLYMNTEAFF
v_call: TRBV28; clone_size: .; d_call: .; j_call: TRBJ2-2; cdr3_nt: TGTGCCAGCAGTTTTCGGGAAAGCGGGGAGCTGTTTTTT; cdr3_aa: CASSFRESGELFF
v_call: TRBV5-5; clone_size: .; d_call: TRBD1; j_call: TRBJ1-1; cdr3_nt: TGTGCCAGCAGCTTGGGGGGACAGGGAAGGGTAGGGACTGAAGCTTTCTTT; cdr3_aa: CASSLGGQGRVGTEAFF
v_call: TRBV4-2; clone_size: .; d_call: .; j_call: TRBJ2-5; cdr3_nt: TGTGCCAGCAGCCAAGAGCGCAGGGAAGAGACCCAGTACTTC; cdr3_aa: CASSQERREETQYF
v_call: TRBV11-2; clone_size: .; d_call: TRBD1; j_call: TRBJ1-1; cdr3_nt: TGTGCCAGCAGCCAGATACAGGGGGTGAACACTGAAGCTTTCTTT; cdr3_aa: CASSQIQGVNTEAFF